Each of the 24 T cell receptor beta chains below was sequenced from the same sample in a study of blood T cell repertoires in COVID-19 (dated by TCRdb to the early 2020s). The library was prepared using the immunoSEQ multiplex PCR assay. The clones in this table, taken by TCRdb from immuneACCESS, are in-frame only. Not every clone is retained; where verified, under half of the shortfall comes from an unresolved V gene, and the cause of the rest is unknown. Across this sample there are approximately 73,000 clones, with 85% to 90% seen only once. The leading ten clones occupy roughly 9.6% of the sample. The source material was peripheral blood. These receptors were obtained from an elderly man with acute or convalescent COVID-19.

V gene TRBV29-1 combines with J gene TRBJ1-5; D uncertain. The CDR3 consists of 15 residues. The V end was cut by 2 bases, the J end by 0 bases, with 11 bases between. Germline CDR1 is SQVTM and CDR2 is ANQGSEA. The DNA for the CDR3 is TGCAGCGTTGAATCGTGGCTGAATAGCAATCAGCCCCAGCATTTT. Translated, it gives CSVESWLNSNQPQHF.

V is TRBV5-1 and J is TRBJ1-1; D gene uncertain. Germline values: CDR1 SGHRS, CDR2 YFSETQ. CDR3 size: 14 residues. V lost 5 bases and J lost 0, with 11 bases in between. As DNA, the CDR3 is TGCGCCAGCAGTTTATTCACAGTGAACACTGAAGCTTTCTTT. As protein: CASSLFTVNTEAFF.

V gene TRBV9 combines with J gene TRBJ2-4; 8 bases are a match to TRBD1. The CDR3 is 14 amino acids. The trim removed 4 bases at V and 9 bases at J, leaving 9 bases unmatched. CDR1 and CDR2 from the germline V gene are SGDLS and YYNGEE. This chain's CDR3 is CASSPRTGISIQYF. CDR3 sequence (DNA): TGTGCCAGCAGCCCACGGACAGGGATTAGCATTCAGTACTTC.

The chain is built from TRBV6-5 and TRBJ2-5; TRBD2 matches 9 bases. Per germline, CDR1 MNHEY and CDR2 SVGAGI. The CDR3 is 14 amino acids. Trimming took 8 bases from V and 5 from J; bases not matched to a gene: 9. CDR3: CASGNLAGMETQYF. The CDR3 DNA sequence: TGTGCCAGCGGAAACCTAGCGGGGATGGAGACCCAGTACTTC.

This clone occurred once. J is TRBJ1-6 and V is TRBV19, with 8 bases matching TRBD1. There are 14 residues in the CDR3. V shed 4 bases, J shed 7 bases, and the junction held 3 bases outside the gene matches. Germline V CDR1 and CDR2: LNHDA, SQIVND (reference sequence). CDR3 sequence reads: CASSTGQANSPLHF. CDR3 in DNA: TGTGCCAGTAGTACGGGACAGGCCAATTCACCCCTCCACTTT.

This rearrangement joins TRBV27 to TRBJ1-4; 9 bases are a match to TRBD1. Germline V CDR1 and CDR2: MNHEY, SMNVEV (reference sequence). Trimming took 6 bases from V and 8 from J; bases not matched to a gene: 7. The CDR3 spans 14 residues. In DNA form, the CDR3 reads TGTGCCAGCAGGCCCGGGACAGGGAAAGAAAAACTGTTTTTT. It specifies CASRPGTGKEKLFF.

This sequence joins TRBV2 and TRBJ1-5, with D perhaps matching TRBD1 (6 bases). The CDR3 has 15 amino acids. In germline, CDR1 is SNHLY, CDR2 FYNNEI. V shed 6 bases and J shed 4 bases, with 16 bases lying between them. The CDR3 DNA follows: TGTGCCAGCAGGGAGACAGGCCTGGAAAATCAGCCCCAGCATTTT. Encoded protein: CASRETGLENQPQHF.

The CDR3 here is CASKGPRATGELFF. DNA for the CDR3: TGTGCCTCCAAGGGCCCCAGGGCCACCGGGGAGCTGTTTTTT. V usage is TRBV10-3 and J usage is TRBJ2-2; tentatively, D is TRBD1 (5 bases). Germline CDR1 reads ENHRY; CDR2 reads SYGVKD. Trimming left V 11 bases short and J 4 bases short, with 17 bases between. This CDR3 has 14 residues.

The genes are TRBV7-9 and TRBJ1-3; D is perhaps TRBD1 (5 bases). CDR1 and CDR2 (germline): SEHNR, FQNEAQ (reference sequence). V was clipped by 5 bases and J by 0 bases, with 11 bases between them. The CDR3 covers 15 residues. CDR3 residues: CASSPTDTSGNTIYF. CDR3 in DNA: TGTGCCAGCAGCCCGACAGACACCTCTGGAAACACCATATATTTT.

The rearrangement joins TRBV7-9 to TRBJ1-2; 8 bases fit TRBD1. The J segment lost 9 bases and the V segment lost 2 bases, leaving 2 bases of the junction unmatched. CDR3 length: 12 amino acids. The germline V gene encodes CDR1 SEHNR and CDR2 FQNEAQ (reference sequence). The DNA for the CDR3 is TGTGCCAGCAGCTTACAGGGGGCAAGCTACACCTTC. Residues: CASSLQGASYTF. The whole variable domain, filled in from reference TRBV7-9 and TRBJ1-2, reads DTGVSQNPRHKITKRGQNVTFRCDPISEHNRLYWYRQTLGQGPEFLTYFQNEAQLEKSRLLSDRFSAERPKGSFSTLEIQRTEQGDSAMYLCASSLQGASYTFGSGTRLTVV.

CDR3 DNA: TGTGCCAGCACCGCGGGGACAGGGGGCTCCTACGAGCAGTACTTC. Translated, it gives CASTAGTGGSYEQYF. This sequence joins TRBV11-2 and TRBJ2-7, with 11 positions matching TRBD1. J lost 0 bases, V lost 7 bases, and 5 bases had no gene match. The CDR3 consists of 15 residues. Germline V gene data show CDR1 as SGHAT and CDR2 as FQNNGV.

Relative to its sample, this clone is medium-sized. The V and J genes are TRBV6-5 and TRBJ1-3; D perhaps matches TRBD1 (5 bases). The CDR3 sequence is 13 residues long. The germline V gene has CDR1 MNHEY and CDR2 SVGAGI. CDR3 protein: CAGGAFSGNTIYF. The CDR3, as DNA: TGTGCGGGAGGGGCTTTCTCTGGAAACACCATATATTTT.

This clone was recorded only once. The CDR3, as DNA: TGTGCCAGCAGCTTGGCCTTCTCCGAACAGGTGAACACTGAAGCTTTCTTT. Translating gives CASSLAFSEQVNTEAFF. The V call is TRBV5-5, the J call TRBJ1-1, with D perhaps TRBD1 (5 bases). Trimming stripped 0 bases from V and 0 bases from J, with 15 bases between. Germline V CDR1 and CDR2: SGHKS, YYEKEE (reference sequence). The CDR3 covers 17 residues.

The chain is built from TRBV7-2 and TRBJ1-4, with a tentative D call TRBD1 (5 bases). Trimming removed 5 bases from V and 11 bases from J, with 21 bases in between. Germline CDR1 is SGHTA and CDR2 is FQGNSA. There are 15 residues in the CDR3. The chain's CDR3 is CASSPNGMGGSKLFF. For the CDR3, the DNA is TGTGCCAGCAGCCCCAATGGGATGGGGGGATCGAAACTGTTTTTT.

The chain links TRBV9 to TRBJ2-7; TRBD1 agrees at 8 bases. CDR3 length equals 17 residues. Germline-derived CDR1 and CDR2 are SGDLS and YYNGEE. The V segment lost 3 bases and the J segment 5 bases; nucleotides outside the gene matches: 16. The CDR3 bases are TGTGCCAGCAGCGCCTCATTAGGGGCAGGGGGCCACGACGAGCAGTACTTC. The encoded protein is CASSASLGAGGHDEQYF.

The chain joins TRBV5-1 to TRBJ1-1; 9 positions match TRBD1. CDR1 is SGHRS, CDR2 YFSETQ, per germline. The ends lost 0 bases at V and 5 bases at J; junction bases unmatched: 2. The CDR3 sequence is 14 residues long. The CDR3 region is CASSLGQGGTEAFF. As DNA, the CDR3 is TGCGCCAGCAGCTTGGGACAGGGGGGTACTGAAGCTTTCTTT.

The chain links TRBV5-1 to TRBJ1-2, with a weak D call TRBD1 (5 bases). CDR3 length: 15 residues. Germline CDR1 and CDR2: SGHRS and YFSETQ. V lost 4 bases to trimming and J lost 0 bases, with 13 bases between them. Here the CDR3 DNA reads TGCGCCAGCAGCGCCGGACGGGGGGCTAACTATGGCTACACCTTC. The encoded protein is CASSAGRGANYGYTF.

CDR3 bases: TGTGCCAGCAGCCGGGGACAGTATAATTCACCCCTCCACTTT. Translating it yields CASSRGQYNSPLHF. The gene calls are TRBV11-2 and TRBJ1-6; 7 bases are shared with TRBD1. Per the germline V gene, CDR1 is SGHAT and CDR2 is FQNNGV. Trimming at V came to 5 bases and at J to 4 bases, leaving 2 bases not matched to a gene. This CDR3 contains 14 residues.

The V gene is TRBV5-1, the J gene TRBJ2-2; D not certain. The CDR3 length is 16 residues. Trimming removed 1 base at V and 1 base at J, with 11 bases between. CDR1 SGHRS and CDR2 YFSETQ come from the germline V gene. The DNA of the CDR3 is TGCGCCAGCAGCTTGCAACAGATGATGAACACCGGGGAGCTGTTTTTT. Amino acids: CASSLQQMMNTGELFF.

This clone was seen a single time. The chain employs TRBV25-1 and TRBJ1-6, with TRBD1 identical over 7 bases. This CDR3 is 13 amino acids long. Germline V gives CDR1 MGHDK, CDR2 SYGVNS. V lost 3 bases and J lost 10; bases outside the gene matches: 3. The CDR3 here is CASSERGRSPLHF. The CDR3 DNA sequence: TGTGCCAGCAGTGAGAGGGGGCGGTCACCCCTCCACTTT.

The chain uses TRBV9 and TRBJ2-7; possibly TRBD1 for D (6 bases). V lost 0 bases to trimming and J lost 5 bases, with 15 bases between them. The germline CDR1 and CDR2 sequences are SGDLS and YYNGEE. CDR3 length: 15 amino acids. The CDR3 nucleotides are TGTGCCAGCAGCGTAGGAGGGCAGGGGAAGCACGAGCAGTACTTC. It encodes CASSVGGQGKHEQYF.

The count of this clone is one. The rearrangement uses TRBV20-1 and TRBJ1-6, with D unresolved. Trimming shortened V by 3 bases and J by 3 bases, and 9 bases separated the two germline ends. Germline V CDR1 and CDR2: DFQATT, SNEGSKA (reference sequence). The CDR3 contains 14 residues. Here the CDR3 DNA reads TGCAGTGCTAGTCTCGGCGGCTATAATTCACCCCTCCACTTT. Amino acids: CSASLGGYNSPLHF.

This sequence joins TRBV6-1 and TRBJ1-5; D uncertain. This CDR3 comprises 16 residues. Germline CDR1 MNHNS, CDR2 SASEGT. Trimming shortened V by 4 bases and J by 1 base, and 14 bases separated the two germline ends. CDR3 bases: TGTGCCAGCAGTGGCTTCATAGGAGGAAGCAATCAGCCCCAGCATTTT. Translated: CASSGFIGGSNQPQHF.

V and J are TRBV7-2 and TRBJ2-7; 8 nucleotides match TRBD1. CDR1 and CDR2 from the germline V gene are SGHTA and FQGNSA. The CDR3 is 13 residues long. With V trimmed by 4 bases and J by 5 bases, 4 bases remained unmatched. CDR3 sequence reads: CASSWQGAHEQYF. DNA of the CDR3: TGTGCCAGCAGCTGGCAGGGGGCCCACGAGCAGTACTTC.